Included here is one T cell receptor (beta chain) sequence, with context. This entry belongs to a study of blood T cell repertoires in COVID-19. In the original processing: Reference gene primer amplification yielded estimated nucleated cell counts. TCRdb keeps only in-frame clones here, not all; method: immunoSEQ multiplex PCR. V and J calls and clone size follow that table, whereas D and trimming were derived from the DNA. The top ten clones hold 1.1% of a sample with 300,000 or so clones, 75% to 95% of them seen once. Germline CDR1 reads MNHEY; CDR2 reads SMNVEV (reference sequence). The CDR3 covers 15 residues. V dropped 6 bases and J dropped 1 base, with 14 bases sitting between them. Researchers sorted participants into cohorts using their self-reported clinical history.

Sequenced input: PBMCs or T cells enriched from blood (not recorded which). This chain uses TRBV27 with TRBJ2-3, with D unresolved. This sequence was found in a woman aged 30 to 39 who had recovered from COVID-19. The CDR3 spells CASSPLGWGTDTQYF. The CDR3 DNA sequence: TGTGCCAGCAGCCCTTTGGGCTGGGGCACAGATACGCAGTATTTT.